This paragraph covers one T cell receptor (beta chain) sequence. Its cognate antigen is unknown. TCRdb keeps only in-frame clones here, not all; method: immunoSEQ multiplex PCR. The sample contains about 100,000 clones, approximately 87% of which appear only once. These data originate in a study of T cell responses to AZD1222 COVID-19 vaccine. Overall study context: Analysis merged second doses at about 4 or about 12 weeks. Study-level findings and limits: Clonal diversity was possibly underestimated; the donors were predominantly white British and more often female.

Material: peripheral blood, obtained on day 0 of AZD1222 vaccination. The receptor was derived from an adult in good health.

This CDR3 reads CATSRAPGGSGANVLTF. The CDR3 DNA sequence: TGTGCCACCAGCAGAGCACCGGGAGGTTCTGGGGCCAACGTCCTGACTTTC. The J gene is TRBJ2-6, the V gene TRBV15; 7 nucleotides align to TRBD2. V lost 1 base and J lost 1; bases outside the gene matches: 4. Per the germline V gene, CDR1 is LNHNV and CDR2 is YYDKDF (reference sequence). The CDR3 covers 17 residues.